This T cell receptor beta chain appears in the sequencing data of a study of Tregs in tolerant kidney transplant recipients. Comment on this clone: Its antigen is not identified.

Profiled with immunoSEQ multiplex PCR; TCRdb holds only in-frame clones, not every one. The sample records 2,900 or so clones, roughly 40% being singletons. Germline CDR1 reads MNHNY; CDR2 reads SVGAGI (reference sequence). This CDR3 comprises 14 residues. The germline V and J ends were trimmed by 4 bases and 3 bases, with 10 bases remaining between them. Sequencing was done on a sample of Tregs from blood grown in culture. The chain employs TRBV6-6 and TRBJ2-1; D gene unclear. The receptor's source is a human donor in good health. The CDR3 here is CASSSSLGYNEQFF. CDR3 nucleotides: TGTGCCAGCAGTTCGTCTCTGGGCTACAATGAGCAGTTCTTC.